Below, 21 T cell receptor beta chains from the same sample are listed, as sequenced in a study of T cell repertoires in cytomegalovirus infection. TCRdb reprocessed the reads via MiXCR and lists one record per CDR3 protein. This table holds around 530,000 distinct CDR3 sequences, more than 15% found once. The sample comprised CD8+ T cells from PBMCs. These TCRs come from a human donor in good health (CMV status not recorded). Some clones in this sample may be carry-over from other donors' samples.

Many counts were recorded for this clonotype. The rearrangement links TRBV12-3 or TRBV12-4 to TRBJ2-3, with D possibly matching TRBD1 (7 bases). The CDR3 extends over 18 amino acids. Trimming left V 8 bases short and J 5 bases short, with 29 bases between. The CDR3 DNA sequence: TGTGCCAGCGGGGAGGAGGGGGCGACCCTAGGGGCCCAAGATACGCAGTATTTT. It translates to CASGEEGATLGAQDTQYF.

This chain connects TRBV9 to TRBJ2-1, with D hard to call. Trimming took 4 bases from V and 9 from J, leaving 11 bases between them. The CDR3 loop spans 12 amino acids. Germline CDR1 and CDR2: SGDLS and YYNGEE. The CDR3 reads CASSQLDAEQFF. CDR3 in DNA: TGTGCCAGCAGCCAACTCGACGCTGAGCAGTTCTTC. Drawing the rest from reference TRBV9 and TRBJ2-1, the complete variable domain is DSGVTQTPKHLITATGQRVTLRCSPRSGDLSVYWYQQSLDQGLQFLIQYYNGEERAKGNILERFSAQQFPDLHSELNLSSLELGDSALYFCASSQLDAEQFFGPGTRLTVL.

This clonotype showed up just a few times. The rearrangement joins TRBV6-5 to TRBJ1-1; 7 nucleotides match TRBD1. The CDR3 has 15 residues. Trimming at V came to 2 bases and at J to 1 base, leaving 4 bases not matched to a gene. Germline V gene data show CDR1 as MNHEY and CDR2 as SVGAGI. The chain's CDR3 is CASSYLGTANTEAFF. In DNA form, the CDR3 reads TGTGCCAGCAGTTACCTAGGGACAGCGAACACTGAAGCTTTCTTT.

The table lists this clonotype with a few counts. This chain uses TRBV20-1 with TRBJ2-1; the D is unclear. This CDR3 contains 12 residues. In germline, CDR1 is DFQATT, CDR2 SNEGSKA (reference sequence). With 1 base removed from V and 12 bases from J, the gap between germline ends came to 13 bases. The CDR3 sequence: CSARGLGYVQFF. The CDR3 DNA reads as TGCAGTGCTAGAGGATTGGGTTACGTGCAGTTCTTC.

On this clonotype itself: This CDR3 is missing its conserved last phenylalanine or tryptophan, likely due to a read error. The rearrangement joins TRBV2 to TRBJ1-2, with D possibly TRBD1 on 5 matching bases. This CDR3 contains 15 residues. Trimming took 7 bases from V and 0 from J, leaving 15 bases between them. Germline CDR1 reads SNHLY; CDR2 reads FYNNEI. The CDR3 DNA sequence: TGTGCCAGCAACCCTAGGGGCTTCACTAACTATGGCTACACCTTA. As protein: CASNPRGFTNYGYTL.

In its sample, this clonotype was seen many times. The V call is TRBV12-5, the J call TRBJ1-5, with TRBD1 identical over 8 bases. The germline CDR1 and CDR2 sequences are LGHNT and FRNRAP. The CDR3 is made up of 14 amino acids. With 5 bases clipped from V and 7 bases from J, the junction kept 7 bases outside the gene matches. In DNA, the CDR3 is TGTGCTAGTGGTCGGACAGGGAGGAACCAGCCCCAGCATTTT. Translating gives CASGRTGRNQPQHF.

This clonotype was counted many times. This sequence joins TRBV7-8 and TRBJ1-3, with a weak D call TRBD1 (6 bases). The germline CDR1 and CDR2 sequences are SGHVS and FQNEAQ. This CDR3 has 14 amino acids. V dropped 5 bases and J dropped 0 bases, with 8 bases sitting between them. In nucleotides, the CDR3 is TGTGCCAGCAGCCTGGGGGCCTCTGGAAACACCATATATTTT. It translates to CASSLGASGNTIYF.

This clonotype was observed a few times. DNA for the CDR3: TGTGCCAGCAGCAAACGGGGACAGGAGAGCTCCTACGAGCAGTACTTC. Translating it yields CASSKRGQESSYEQYF. The chain is built from TRBV11-2 and TRBJ2-7; 8 nucleotides align to TRBD1. This CDR3 is built from 16 residues. The V gene end was trimmed by 5 bases and the J gene end by 0 bases; junction bases not matched to a gene: 9. The germline CDR1 and CDR2 sequences are SGHAT and FQNNGV.

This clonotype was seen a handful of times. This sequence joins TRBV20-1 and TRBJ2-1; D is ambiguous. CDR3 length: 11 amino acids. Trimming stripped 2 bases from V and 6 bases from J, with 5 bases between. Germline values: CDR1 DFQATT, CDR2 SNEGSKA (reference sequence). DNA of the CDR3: TGCAGTGCTAGACAGGTCAATGAGCAGTTCTTC. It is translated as CSARQVNEQFF.

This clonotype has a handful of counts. CDR3 residues: CASSPEGGASNYGYTF. The CDR3 nucleotides are TGTGCCAGCAGTCCAGAGGGGGGGGCTTCCAACTATGGCTACACCTTC. The chain couples TRBV27 to TRBJ1-2, with D possibly matching TRBD1 (6 bases). The CDR3 contains 16 residues. V was clipped by 5 bases and J by 2 bases, with 18 bases between them. CDR1 and CDR2 (germline): MNHEY, SMNVEV (reference sequence).

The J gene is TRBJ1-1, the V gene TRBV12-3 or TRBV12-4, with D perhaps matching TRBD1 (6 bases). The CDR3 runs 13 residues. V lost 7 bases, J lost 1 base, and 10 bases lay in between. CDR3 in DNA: TGTGCCAGCAAGGGGGGATCGAACACTGAAGCTTTCTTT. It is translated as CASKGGSNTEAFF.

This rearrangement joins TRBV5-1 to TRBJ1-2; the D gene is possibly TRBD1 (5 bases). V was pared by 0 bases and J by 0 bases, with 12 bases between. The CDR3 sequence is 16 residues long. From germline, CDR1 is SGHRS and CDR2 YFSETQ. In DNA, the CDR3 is TGCGCCAGCAGCTTGGCGGGGGACCGAGCTAACTATGGCTACACCTTC. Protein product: CASSLAGDRANYGYTF. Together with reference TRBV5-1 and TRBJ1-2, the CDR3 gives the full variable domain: KAGVTQTPRYLIKTRGQQVTLSCSPISGHRSVSWYQQTPGQGLQFLFEYFSETQRNKGNFPGRFSGRQFSNSRSEMNVSTLELGDSALYLCASSLAGDRANYGYTFGSGTRLTVV.

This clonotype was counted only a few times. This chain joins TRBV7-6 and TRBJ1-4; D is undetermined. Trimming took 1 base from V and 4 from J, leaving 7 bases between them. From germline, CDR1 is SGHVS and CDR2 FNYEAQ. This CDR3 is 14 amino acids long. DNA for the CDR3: TGTGCCAGCAGCTTAGGGGTCCATAATGAAAAACTGTTTTTT. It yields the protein CASSLGVHNEKLFF. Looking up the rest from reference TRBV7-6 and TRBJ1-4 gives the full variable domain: GAGVSQSPRYKVTKRGQDVALRCDPISGHVSLYWYRQALGQGPEFLTYFNYEAQQDKSGLPNDRFSAERPEGSISTLTIQRTEQRDSAMYRCASSLGVHNEKLFFGSGTQLSVL.

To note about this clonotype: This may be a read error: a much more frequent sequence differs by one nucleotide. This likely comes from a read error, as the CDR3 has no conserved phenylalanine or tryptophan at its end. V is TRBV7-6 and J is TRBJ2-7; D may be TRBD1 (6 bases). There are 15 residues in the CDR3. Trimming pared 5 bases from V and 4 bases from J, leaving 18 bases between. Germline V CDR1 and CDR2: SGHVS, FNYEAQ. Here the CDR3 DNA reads TGTGCCAGCAGCCCCCAACAGGGAGCGGCTTACGAGCAGTACTTA. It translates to CASSPQQGAAYEQYL.

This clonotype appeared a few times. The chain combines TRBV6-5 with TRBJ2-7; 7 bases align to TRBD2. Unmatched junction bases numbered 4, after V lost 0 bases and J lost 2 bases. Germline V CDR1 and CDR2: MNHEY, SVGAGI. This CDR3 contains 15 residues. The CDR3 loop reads CASSYSPGGTYEQYF. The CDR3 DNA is TGTGCCAGCAGTTACTCGCCCGGGGGGACCTACGAGCAGTACTTC.

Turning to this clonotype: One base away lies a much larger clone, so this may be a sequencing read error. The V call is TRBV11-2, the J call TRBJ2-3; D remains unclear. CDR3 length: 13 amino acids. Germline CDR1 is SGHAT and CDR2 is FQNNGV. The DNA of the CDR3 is TGTGCCGGCAGCTTAGTAAGGCTTGATACGCAGTATTTT. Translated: CAGSLVRLDTQYF.

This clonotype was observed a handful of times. CDR3 sequence: CASSARDRRPQETQYF. CDR3 bases: TGTGCCAGCAGCGCCCGGGACAGGAGACCCCAAGAGACCCAGTACTTC. The chain couples TRBV9 to TRBJ2-5, with 8 bases that match TRBD1. Germline CDR1 reads SGDLS; CDR2 reads YYNGEE. This CDR3 region has 16 residues. The trim removed 3 bases at V and 1 base at J, leaving 8 bases unmatched.

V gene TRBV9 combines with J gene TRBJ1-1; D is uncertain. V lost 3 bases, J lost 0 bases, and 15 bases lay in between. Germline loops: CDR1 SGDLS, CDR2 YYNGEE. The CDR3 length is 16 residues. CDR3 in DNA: TGTGCCAGCAGCGGAGAGCGCGAGCGGATGAACACTGAAGCTTTCTTT. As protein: CASSGERERMNTEAFF.

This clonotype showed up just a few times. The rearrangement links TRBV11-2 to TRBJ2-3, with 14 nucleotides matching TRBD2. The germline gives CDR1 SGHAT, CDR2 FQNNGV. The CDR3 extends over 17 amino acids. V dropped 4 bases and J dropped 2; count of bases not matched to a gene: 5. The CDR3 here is CASSSGLAGGTTDTQYF. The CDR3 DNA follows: TGTGCCAGCAGCTCTGGACTAGCGGGAGGTACCACAGATACGCAGTATTTT.

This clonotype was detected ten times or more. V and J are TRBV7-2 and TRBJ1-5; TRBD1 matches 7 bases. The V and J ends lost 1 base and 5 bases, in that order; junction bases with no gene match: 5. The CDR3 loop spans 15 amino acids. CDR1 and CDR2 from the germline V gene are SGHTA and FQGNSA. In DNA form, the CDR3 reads TGTGCCAGCAGCTTAGGTTTAGGGACAGATCAGCCCCAGCATTTT. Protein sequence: CASSLGLGTDQPQHF.

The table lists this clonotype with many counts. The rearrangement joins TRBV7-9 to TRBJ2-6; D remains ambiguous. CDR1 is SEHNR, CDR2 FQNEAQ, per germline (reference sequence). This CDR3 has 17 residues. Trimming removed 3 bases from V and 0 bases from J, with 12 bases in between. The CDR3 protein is CASSFAGRSSGANVLTF. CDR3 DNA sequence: TGTGCCAGCAGCTTCGCCGGACGGAGCTCTGGGGCCAACGTCCTGACTTTC.